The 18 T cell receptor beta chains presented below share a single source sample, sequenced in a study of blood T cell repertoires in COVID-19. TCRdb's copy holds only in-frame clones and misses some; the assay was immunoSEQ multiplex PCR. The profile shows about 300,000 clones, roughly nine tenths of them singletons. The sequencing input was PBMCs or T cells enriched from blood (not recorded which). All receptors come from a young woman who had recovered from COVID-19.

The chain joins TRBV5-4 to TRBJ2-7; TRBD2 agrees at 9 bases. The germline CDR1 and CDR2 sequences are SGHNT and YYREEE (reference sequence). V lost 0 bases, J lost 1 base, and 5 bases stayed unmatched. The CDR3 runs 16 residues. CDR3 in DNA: TGTGCCAGCAGCTTGGTGGCTAGCGGGGCTTCCTACGAGCAGTACTTC. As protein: CASSLVASGASYEQYF. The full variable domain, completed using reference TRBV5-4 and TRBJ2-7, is ETGVTQSPTHLIKTRGQQVTLRCSSQSGHNTVSWYQQALGQGPQFIFQYYREEENGRGNFPPRFSGLQFPNYSSELNVNALELDDSALYLCASSLVASGASYEQYFGPGTRLTVT.

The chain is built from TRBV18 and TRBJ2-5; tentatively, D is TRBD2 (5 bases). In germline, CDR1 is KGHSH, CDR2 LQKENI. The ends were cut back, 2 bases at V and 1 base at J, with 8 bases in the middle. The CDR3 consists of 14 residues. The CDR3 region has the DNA TGTGCCAGCTCACCAGTCGCGGGCCAAGAGACCCAGTACTTC. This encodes CASSPVAGQETQYF.

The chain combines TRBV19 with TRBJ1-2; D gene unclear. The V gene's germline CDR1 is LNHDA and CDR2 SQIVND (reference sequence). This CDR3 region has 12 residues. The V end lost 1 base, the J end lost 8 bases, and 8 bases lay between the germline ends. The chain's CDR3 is CASSIGRRGYTF. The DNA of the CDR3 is TGTGCCAGTAGTATAGGTCGGAGGGGCTACACCTTC.

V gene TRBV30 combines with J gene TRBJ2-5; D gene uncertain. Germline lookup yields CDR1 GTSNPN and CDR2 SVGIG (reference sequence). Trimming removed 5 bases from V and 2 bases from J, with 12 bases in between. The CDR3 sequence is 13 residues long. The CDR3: CAWEGGLQETQYF. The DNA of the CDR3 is TGTGCCTGGGAAGGTGGGCTACAAGAGACCCAGTACTTC.

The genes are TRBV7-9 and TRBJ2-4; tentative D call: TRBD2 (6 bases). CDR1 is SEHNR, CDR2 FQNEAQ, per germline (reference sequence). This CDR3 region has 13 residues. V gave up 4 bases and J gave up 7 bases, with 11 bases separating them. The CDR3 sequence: CASSSGAGNIQYF. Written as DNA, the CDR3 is TGTGCCAGCAGCTCCGGGGCGGGGAACATTCAGTACTTC.

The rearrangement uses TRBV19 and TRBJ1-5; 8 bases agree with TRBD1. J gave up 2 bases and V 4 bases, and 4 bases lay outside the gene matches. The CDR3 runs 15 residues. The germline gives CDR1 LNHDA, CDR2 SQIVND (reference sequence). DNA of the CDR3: TGTGCCAGTAGTAAGGACAGGGACGGCAATCAGCCCCAGCATTTT. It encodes CASSKDRDGNQPQHF.

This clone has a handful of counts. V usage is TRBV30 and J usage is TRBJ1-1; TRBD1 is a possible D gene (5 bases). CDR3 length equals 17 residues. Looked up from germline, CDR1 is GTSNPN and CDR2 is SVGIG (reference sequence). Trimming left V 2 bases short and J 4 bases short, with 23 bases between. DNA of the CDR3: TGTGCCTGGAGTAACCTGGGCGGGGGGTCCCCCGGCACTGAAGCTTTCTTT. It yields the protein CAWSNLGGGSPGTEAFF. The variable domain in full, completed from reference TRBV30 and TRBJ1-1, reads SQTIHQWPATLVQPVGSPLSLECTVEGTSNPNLYWYRQAAGRGLQLLFYSVGIGQISSEVPQNLSASRPQDRQFILSSKKLLLSDSGFYLCAWSNLGGGSPGTEAFFGQGTRLTVV.

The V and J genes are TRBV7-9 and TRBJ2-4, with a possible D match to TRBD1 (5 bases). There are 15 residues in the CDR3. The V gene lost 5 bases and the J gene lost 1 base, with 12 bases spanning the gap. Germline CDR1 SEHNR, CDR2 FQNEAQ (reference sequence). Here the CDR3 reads CASSTLTAAKNIQYF. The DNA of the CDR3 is TGTGCCAGCAGCACATTGACAGCCGCCAAAAACATTCAGTACTTC.

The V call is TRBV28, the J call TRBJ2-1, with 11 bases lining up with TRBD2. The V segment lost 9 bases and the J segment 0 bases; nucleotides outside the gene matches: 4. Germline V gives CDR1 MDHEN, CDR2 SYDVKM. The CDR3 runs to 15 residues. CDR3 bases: TGTGCCAGTAAAACTAGCGGGAGCTCCTACAATGAGCAGTTCTTC. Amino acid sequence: CASKTSGSSYNEQFF.

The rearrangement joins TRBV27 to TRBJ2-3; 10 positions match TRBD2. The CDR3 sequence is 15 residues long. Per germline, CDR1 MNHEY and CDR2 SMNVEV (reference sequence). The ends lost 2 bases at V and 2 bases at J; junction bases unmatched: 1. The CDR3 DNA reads TGTGCCAGCAGTTTACTAGCGGGGGCCACAGATACGCAGTATTTT. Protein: CASSLLAGATDTQYF.

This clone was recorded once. The CDR3 bases are TGCGCCAGCAGCCCGTCAGGGACTAGCGGGAATATAGATACGCAGTATTTT. Translating gives CASSPSGTSGNIDTQYF. This rearrangement joins TRBV5-1 to TRBJ2-3; 13 bases match TRBD2. CDR3 size: 17 residues. The ends lost 4 bases at V and 5 bases at J; junction bases unmatched: 10. Germline lookup yields CDR1 SGHRS and CDR2 YFSETQ.

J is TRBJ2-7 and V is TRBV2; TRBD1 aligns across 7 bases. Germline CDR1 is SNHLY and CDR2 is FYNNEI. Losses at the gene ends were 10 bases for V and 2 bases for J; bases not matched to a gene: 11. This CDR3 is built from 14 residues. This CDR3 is CAKQTGDSTYEQYF. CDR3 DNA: TGTGCCAAGCAAACCGGGGACAGCACCTACGAGCAGTACTTC.

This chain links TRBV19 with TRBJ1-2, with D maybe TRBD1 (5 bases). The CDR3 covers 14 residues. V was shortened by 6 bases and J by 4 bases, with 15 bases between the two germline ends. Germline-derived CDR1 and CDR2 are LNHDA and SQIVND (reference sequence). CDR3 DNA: TGTGCCAGTAGCCCCGTCAGCGGGGGCTATGGCTACACCTTC. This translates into CASSPVSGGYGYTF.

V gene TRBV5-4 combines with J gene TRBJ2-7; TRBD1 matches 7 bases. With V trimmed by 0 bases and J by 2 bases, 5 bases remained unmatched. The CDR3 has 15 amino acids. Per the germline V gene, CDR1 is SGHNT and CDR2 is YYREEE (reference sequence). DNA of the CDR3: TGTGCCAGCAGCTTGGACCCGGGACAGCCCTACGAGCAGTACTTC. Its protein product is CASSLDPGQPYEQYF. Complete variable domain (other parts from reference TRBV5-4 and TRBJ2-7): ETGVTQSPTHLIKTRGQQVTLRCSSQSGHNTVSWYQQALGQGPQFIFQYYREEENGRGNFPPRFSGLQFPNYSSELNVNALELDDSALYLCASSLDPGQPYEQYFGPGTRLTVT.

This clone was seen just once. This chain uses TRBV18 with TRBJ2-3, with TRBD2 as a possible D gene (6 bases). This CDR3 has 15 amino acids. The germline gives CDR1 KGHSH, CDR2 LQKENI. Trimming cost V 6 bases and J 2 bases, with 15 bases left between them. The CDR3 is CASSPSGVHTDTQYF. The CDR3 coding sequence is TGTGCCAGCTCCCCTTCGGGGGTGCACACAGATACGCAGTATTTT.

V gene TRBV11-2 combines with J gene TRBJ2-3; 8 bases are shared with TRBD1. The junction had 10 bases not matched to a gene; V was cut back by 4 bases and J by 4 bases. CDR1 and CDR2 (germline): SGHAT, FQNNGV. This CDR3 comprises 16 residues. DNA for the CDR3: TGTGCCAGCAGCTCAACAACAGGGGGGCCCCCAGATACGCAGTATTTT. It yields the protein CASSSTTGGPPDTQYF.

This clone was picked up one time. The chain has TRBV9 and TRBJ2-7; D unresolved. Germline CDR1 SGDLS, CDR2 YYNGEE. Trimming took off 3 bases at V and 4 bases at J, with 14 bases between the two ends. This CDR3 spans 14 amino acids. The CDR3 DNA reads TGTGCCAGCAGCGCGAGCGCCCTCGGATACGAGCAGTACTTC. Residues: CASSASALGYEQYF.

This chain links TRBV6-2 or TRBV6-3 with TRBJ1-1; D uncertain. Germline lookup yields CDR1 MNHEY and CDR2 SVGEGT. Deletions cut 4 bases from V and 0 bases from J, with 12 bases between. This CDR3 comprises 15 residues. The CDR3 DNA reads TGTGCCAGCAGTTTGGCCGTAATACTGAACACTGAAGCTTTCTTT. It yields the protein CASSLAVILNTEAFF.